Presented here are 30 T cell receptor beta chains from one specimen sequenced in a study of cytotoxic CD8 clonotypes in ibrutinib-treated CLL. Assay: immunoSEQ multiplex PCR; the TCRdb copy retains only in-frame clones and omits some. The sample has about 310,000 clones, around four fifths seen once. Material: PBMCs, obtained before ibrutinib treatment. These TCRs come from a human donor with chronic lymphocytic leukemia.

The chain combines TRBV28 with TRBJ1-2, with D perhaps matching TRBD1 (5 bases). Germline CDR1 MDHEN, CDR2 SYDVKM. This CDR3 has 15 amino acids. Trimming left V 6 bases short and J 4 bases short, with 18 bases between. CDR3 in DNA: TGTGCCAGCAGCTCTTCGGCGGGGCTTGCCTATGGCTACACCTTC. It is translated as CASSSSAGLAYGYTF.

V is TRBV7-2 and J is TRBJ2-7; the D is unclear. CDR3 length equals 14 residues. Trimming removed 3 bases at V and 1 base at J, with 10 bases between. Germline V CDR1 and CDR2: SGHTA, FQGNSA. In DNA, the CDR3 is TGTGCCAGCAGCTTGGAGTACAGTTCCTACGAGCAGTACTTC. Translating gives CASSLEYSSYEQYF.

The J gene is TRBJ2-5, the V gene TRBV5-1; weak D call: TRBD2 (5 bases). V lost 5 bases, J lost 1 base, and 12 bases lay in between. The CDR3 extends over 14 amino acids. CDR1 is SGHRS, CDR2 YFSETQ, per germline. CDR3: CASRDFPRQETQYF. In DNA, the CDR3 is TGCGCCAGCAGGGACTTCCCGCGCCAAGAGACCCAGTACTTC.

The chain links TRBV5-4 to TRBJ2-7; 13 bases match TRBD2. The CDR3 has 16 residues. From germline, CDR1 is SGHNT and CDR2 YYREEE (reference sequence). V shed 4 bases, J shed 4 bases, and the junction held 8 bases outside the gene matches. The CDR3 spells CASSPGLAGVLYEQYF. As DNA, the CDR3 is TGTGCCAGCAGCCCAGGACTAGCGGGAGTCTTGTACGAGCAGTACTTC.

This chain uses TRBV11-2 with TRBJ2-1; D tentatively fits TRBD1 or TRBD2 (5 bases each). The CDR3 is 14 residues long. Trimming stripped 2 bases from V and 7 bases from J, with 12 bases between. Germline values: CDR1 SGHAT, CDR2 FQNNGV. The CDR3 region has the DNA TGTGCCAGCAGCTTAACACGTGGGGGTAATGAGCAGTTCTTC. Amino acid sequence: CASSLTRGGNEQFF. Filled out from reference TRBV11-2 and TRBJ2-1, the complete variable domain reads EAGVAQSPRYKIIEKRQSVAFWCNPISGHATLYWYQQILGQGPKLLIQFQNNGVVDDSQLPKDRFSAERLKGVDSTLKIQPAKLEDSAVYLCASSLTRGGNEQFFGPGTRLTVL.

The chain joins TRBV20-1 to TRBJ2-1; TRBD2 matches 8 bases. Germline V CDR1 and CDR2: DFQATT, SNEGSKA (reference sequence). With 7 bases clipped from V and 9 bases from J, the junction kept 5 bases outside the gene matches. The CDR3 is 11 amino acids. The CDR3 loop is CSELSGTEQFF. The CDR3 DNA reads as TGCAGTGAACTTAGCGGGACTGAGCAGTTCTTC.

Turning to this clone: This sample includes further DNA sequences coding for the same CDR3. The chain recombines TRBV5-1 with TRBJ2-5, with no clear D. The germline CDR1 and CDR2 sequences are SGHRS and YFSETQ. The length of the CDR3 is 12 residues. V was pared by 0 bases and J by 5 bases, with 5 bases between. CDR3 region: CASSLEGETQYF. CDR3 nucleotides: TGCGCCAGCAGCTTGGAAGGTGAGACCCAGTACTTC.

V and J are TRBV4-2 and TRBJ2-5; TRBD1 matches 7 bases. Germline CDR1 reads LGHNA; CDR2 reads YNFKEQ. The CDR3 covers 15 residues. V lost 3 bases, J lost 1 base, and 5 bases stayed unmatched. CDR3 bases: TGTGCCAGCAGCCAGAGACAGGGAGTCCAAGAGACCCAGTACTTC. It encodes CASSQRQGVQETQYF.

The CDR3 nucleotides are TGTGCCATCAGGACGGCGGGAGGGCCGAACAATGAGCAGTTCTTC. This translates into CAIRTAGGPNNEQFF. V and J are TRBV10-3 and TRBJ2-1, with 9 positions matching TRBD2. This CDR3 contains 15 residues. In germline, CDR1 is ENHRY, CDR2 SYGVKD. With V trimmed by 6 bases and J by 5 bases, 8 bases remained unmatched.

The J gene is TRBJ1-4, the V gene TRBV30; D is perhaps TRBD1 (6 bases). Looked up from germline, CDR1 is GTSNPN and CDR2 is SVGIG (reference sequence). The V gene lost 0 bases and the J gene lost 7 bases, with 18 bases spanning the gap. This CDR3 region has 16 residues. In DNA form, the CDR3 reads TGTGCCTGGAGTGTTTTTAGCAGGGGCGGTGGTGAAAAACTGTTTTTT. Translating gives CAWSVFSRGGGEKLFF.

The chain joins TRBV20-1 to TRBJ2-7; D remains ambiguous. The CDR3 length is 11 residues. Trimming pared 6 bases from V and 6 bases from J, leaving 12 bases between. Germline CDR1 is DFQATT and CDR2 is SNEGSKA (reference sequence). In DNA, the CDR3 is TGCAGTGCGACAAGGATTCCCGAGCAGTACTTC. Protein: CSATRIPEQYF.

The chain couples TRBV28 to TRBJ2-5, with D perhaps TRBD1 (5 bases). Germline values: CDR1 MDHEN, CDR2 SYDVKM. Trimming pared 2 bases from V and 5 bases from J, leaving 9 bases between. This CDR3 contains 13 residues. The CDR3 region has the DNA TGTGCCAGCAGTTTAGGGGCGGAGGAGACCCAGTACTTC. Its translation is CASSLGAEETQYF.

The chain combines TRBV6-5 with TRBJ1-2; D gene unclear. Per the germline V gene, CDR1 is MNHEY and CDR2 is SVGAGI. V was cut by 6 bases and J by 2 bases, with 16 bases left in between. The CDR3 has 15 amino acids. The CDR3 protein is CASRYTAEVNYGYTF. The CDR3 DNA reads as TGTGCCAGCAGGTATACGGCGGAAGTCAACTATGGCTACACCTTC.

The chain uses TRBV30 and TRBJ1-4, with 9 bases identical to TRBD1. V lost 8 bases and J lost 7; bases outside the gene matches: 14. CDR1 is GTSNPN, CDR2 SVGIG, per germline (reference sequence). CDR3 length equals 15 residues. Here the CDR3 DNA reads TGTGCCGGGGACCTCTCCGGGACAGGGAGTGAAAAACTGTTTTTT. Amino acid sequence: CAGDLSGTGSEKLFF.

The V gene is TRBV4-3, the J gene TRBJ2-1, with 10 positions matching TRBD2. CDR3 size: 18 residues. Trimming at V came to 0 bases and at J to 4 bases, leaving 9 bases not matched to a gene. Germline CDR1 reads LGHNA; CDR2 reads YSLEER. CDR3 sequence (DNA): TGCGCCAGCAGCCAAGACCCCGTTCTAGCGGGGGAATACAATGAGCAGTTCTTC. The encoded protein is CASSQDPVLAGEYNEQFF.

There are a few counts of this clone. The CDR3 reads CASSQEPGGETEAFF. CDR3 coding DNA: TGCGCCAGCAGCCAAGAGCCGGGGGGTGAAACTGAAGCTTTCTTT. The V call is TRBV4-1, the J call TRBJ1-1; D is possibly TRBD1 (5 bases). This CDR3 region has 15 residues. The germline CDR1 and CDR2 sequences are MGHRA and YSYEKL. Trimming removed 0 bases at V and 5 bases at J, with 13 bases between.

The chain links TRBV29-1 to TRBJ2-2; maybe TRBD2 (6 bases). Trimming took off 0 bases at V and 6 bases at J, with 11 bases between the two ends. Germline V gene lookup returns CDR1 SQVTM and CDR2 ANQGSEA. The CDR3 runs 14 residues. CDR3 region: CSVEDTLAPGELFF. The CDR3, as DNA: TGCAGCGTTGAAGACACACTAGCTCCCGGGGAGCTGTTTTTT.

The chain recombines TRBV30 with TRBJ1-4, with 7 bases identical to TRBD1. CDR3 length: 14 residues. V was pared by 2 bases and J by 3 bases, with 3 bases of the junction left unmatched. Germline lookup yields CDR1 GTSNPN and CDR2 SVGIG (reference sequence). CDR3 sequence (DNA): TGTGCCTGGAGTATCGGACAGGCTAATGAAAAACTGTTTTTT. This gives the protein CAWSIGQANEKLFF.

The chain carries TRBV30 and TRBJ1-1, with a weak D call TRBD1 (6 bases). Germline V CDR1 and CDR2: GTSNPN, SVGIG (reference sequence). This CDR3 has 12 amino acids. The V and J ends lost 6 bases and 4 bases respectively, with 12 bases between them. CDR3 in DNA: TGTGCCTGTAACGCAGGGGTCACTGAAGCTTTCTTT. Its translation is CACNAGVTEAFF.

The CDR3 loop is CATRRSGGGYEQYF. The CDR3 DNA sequence: TGTGCCACCCGACGGTCCGGCGGGGGCTACGAGCAGTACTTC. The gene calls are TRBV7-2 and TRBJ2-7; the match to TRBD2 covers 7 bases. The junction had 12 bases not matched to a gene; V was cut back by 10 bases and J by 3 bases. This CDR3 comprises 14 residues. Germline V gene sequence: CDR1 SGHTA, CDR2 FQGNSA. The full variable domain, completed using reference TRBV7-2 and TRBJ2-7, is GAGVSQSPSNKVTEKGKDVELRCDPISGHTALYWYRQSLGQGLEFLIYFQGNSAPDKSGLPSDRFSAERTGGSVSTLTIQRTQQEDSAVYLCATRRSGGGYEQYFGPGTRLTVT.

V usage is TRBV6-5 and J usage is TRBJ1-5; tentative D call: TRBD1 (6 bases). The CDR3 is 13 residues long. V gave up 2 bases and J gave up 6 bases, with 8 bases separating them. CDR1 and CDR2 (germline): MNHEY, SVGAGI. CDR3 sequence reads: CASSYGGTQPQHF. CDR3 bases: TGTGCCAGCAGTTACGGGGGCACTCAGCCCCAGCATTTT.

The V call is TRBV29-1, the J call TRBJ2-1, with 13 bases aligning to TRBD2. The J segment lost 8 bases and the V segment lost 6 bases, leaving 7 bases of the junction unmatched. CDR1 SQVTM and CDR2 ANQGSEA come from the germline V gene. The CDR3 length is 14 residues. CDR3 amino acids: CSVGGLAGLYEQFF. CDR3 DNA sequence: TGCAGCGTGGGGGGACTAGCGGGACTATATGAGCAGTTCTTC.

This CDR3 is CASKRDLNTEAFF. DNA of the CDR3: TGTGCCAGCAAGAGGGATTTGAACACTGAAGCTTTCTTT. The genes are TRBV6-1 and TRBJ1-1; D not resolved. V shed 7 bases and J shed 0 bases, with 9 bases lying between them. This CDR3 contains 13 residues. Per the germline V gene, CDR1 is MNHNS and CDR2 is SASEGT.

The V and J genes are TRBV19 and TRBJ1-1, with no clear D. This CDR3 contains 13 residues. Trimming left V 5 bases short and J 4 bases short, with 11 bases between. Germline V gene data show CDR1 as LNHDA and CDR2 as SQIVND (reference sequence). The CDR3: CASSFGHSTEAFF. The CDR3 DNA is TGTGCCAGTAGTTTCGGTCACAGCACTGAAGCTTTCTTT.

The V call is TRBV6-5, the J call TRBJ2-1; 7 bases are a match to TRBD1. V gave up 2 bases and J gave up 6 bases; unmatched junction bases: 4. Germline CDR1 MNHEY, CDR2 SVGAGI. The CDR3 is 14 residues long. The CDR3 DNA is TGTGCCAGCAGTTACAGGACAGGCCCCAATGAGCAGTTCTTC. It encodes CASSYRTGPNEQFF.

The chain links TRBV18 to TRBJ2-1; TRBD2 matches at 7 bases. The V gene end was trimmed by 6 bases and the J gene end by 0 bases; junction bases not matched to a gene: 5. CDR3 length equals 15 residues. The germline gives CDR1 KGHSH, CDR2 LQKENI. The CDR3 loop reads CASSPSGASYNEQFF. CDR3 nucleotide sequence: TGTGCCAGCTCCCCAAGCGGGGCCTCCTACAATGAGCAGTTCTTC. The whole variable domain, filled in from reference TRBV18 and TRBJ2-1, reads NAGVMQNPRHLVRRRGQEARLRCSPMKGHSHVYWYRQLPEEGLKFMVYLQKENIIDESGMPKERFSAEFPKEGPSILRIQQVVRGDSAAYFCASSPSGASYNEQFFGPGTRLTVL.

In DNA, the CDR3 is TGTGCCAGTAGTCCGGGTGGGCCGCCTTATGGCTACACCTTC. Translating it yields CASSPGGPPYGYTF. The gene calls are TRBV19 and TRBJ1-2, with unresolved D. V was clipped by 5 bases and J by 5 bases, with 15 bases between them. CDR1 is LNHDA, CDR2 SQIVND, per germline (reference sequence). The CDR3 totals 14 residues.

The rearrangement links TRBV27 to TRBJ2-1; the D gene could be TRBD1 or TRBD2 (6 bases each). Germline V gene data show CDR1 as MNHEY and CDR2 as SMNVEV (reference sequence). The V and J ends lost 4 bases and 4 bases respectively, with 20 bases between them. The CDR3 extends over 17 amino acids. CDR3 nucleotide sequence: TGTGCCAGCAGTTCACTCCGACTAGGGGGGTATTACAATGAGCAGTTCTTC. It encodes CASSSLRLGGYYNEQFF.

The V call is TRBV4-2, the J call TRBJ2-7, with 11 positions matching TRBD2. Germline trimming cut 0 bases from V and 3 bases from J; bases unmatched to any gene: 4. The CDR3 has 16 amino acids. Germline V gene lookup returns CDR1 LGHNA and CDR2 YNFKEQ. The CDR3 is CASSQDLTSGSYEQYF. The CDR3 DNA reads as TGTGCCAGCAGCCAAGATCTTACTAGCGGGAGCTACGAGCAGTACTTC.

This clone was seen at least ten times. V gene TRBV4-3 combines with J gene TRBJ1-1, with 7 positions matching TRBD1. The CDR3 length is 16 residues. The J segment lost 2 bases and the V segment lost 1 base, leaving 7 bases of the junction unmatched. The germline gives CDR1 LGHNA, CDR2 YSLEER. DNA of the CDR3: TGCGCCAGCAGCCAAGCCCCCAGGGGGACTAACACTGAAGCTTTCTTT. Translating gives CASSQAPRGTNTEAFF.